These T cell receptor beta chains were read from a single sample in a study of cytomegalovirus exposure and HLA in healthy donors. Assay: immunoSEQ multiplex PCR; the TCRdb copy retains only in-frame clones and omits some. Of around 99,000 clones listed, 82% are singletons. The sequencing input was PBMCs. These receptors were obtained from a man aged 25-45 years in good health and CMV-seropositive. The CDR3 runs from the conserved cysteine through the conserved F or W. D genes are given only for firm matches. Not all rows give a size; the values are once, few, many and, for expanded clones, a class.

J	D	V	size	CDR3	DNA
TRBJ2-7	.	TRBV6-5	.	CASSLARPAHEQYF	TGTGCCAGCAGTTTAGCCCGGCCTGCCCACGAGCAGTACTTC
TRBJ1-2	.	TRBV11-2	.	CASSPGLEGGYTF	TGTGCCAGCAGCCCTGGACTGGAGGGCGGCTACACCTTC
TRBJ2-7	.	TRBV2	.	CASSIREQYF	TGTGCCAGCAGTATCAGGGAGCAGTACTTC
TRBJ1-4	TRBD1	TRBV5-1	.	CASSSGQSGEKLFF	TGCGCCAGCAGCTCGGGACAGTCGGGTGAAAAACTGTTTTTT
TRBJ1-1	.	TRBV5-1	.	CASSRRQDGGNTEAFF	TGCGCCAGCTCCCGGAGGCAGGACGGAGGGAACACTGAAGCTTTCTTT
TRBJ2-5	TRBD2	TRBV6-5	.	CASTVLAGGRETQYF	TGTGCCAGCACCGTACTAGCGGGGGGGCGTGAGACCCAGTACTTC
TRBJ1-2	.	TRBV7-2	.	CASSSRTDYGYTF	TGTGCCAGCAGCTCGAGGACAGACTATGGCTACACCTTC
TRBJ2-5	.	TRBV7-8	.	CASSPLPRVETQYF	TGTGCCAGCAGCCCCCTTCCCCGTGTGGAGACCCAGTACTTC
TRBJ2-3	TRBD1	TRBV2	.	CASSSSLGQGTDTQYF	TGTGCCAGCAGCTCCTCTCTGGGACAGGGCACAGATACGCAGTATTTT
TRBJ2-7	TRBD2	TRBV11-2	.	CASSLGLASREQYF	TGTGCCAGCAGCTTGGGACTAGCCTCCCGGGAGCAGTACTTC
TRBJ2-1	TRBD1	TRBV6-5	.	CASSSRGQGWNEQFF	TGTGCCAGCAGTAGTCGAGGACAGGGGTGGAATGAGCAGTTCTTC
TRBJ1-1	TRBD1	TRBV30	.	CAWSRSAVGTGEHTEAFF	TGTGCCTGGAGTAGGTCAGCGGTCGGGACAGGTGAGCACACTGAAGCTTTCTTT
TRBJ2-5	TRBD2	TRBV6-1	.	CASSSTSGVQETQYF	TGTGCCAGCAGTTCGACTAGCGGGGTACAAGAGACCCAGTACTTC
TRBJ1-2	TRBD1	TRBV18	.	CASSPPGQGSNGYTF	TGTGCCAGCTCACCTCCGGGACAGGGGAGTAATGGCTACACCTTC
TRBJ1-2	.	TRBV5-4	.	CASSLERGLNYGYTF	TGTGCCAGCAGCTTGGAACGGGGACTTAACTATGGCTACACCTTC
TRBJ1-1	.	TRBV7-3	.	CASSLFGVTEAFF	TGTGCCAGCAGCTTATTCGGGGTCACTGAAGCTTTCTTT
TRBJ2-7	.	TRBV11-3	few	CASSSRETYEQYF	TGTGCCAGCAGCTCGCGAGAGACCTACGAGCAGTACTTC